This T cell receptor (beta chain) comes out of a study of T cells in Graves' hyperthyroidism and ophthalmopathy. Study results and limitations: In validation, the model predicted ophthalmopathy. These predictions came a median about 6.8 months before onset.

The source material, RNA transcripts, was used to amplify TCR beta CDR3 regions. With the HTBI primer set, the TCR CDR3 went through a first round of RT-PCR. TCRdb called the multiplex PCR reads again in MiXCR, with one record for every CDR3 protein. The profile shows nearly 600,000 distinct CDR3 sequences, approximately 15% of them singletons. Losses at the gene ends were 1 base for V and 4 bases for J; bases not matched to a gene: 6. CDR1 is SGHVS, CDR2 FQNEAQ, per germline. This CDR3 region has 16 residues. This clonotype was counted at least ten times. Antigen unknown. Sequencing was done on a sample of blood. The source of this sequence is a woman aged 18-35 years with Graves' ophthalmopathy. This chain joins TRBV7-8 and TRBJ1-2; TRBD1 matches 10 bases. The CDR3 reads CASSLVGTGVSYGYTF. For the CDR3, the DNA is TGTGCCAGCAGCTTAGTTGGGACAGGGGTCAGCTATGGCTACACCTTC. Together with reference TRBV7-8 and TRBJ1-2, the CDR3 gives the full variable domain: GAGVSQSPRYKVAKRGQDVALRCDPISGHVSLFWYQQALGQGPEFLTYFQNEAQLDKSGLPSDRFFAERPEGSVSTLKIQRTQQEDSAVYLCASSLVGTGVSYGYTFGSGTRLTVV.